Reported below is one T cell receptor (beta chain). This record belongs to a study of Ad26.COV2.S vaccination and SARS-CoV-2 variants. This CDR3 comprises 15 residues. After removal of 3 bases from V and 4 bases from J, the junction contained 7 bases not matched to a gene. Germline V gene lookup returns CDR1 SGHKS and CDR2 YYEKEE (reference sequence). Libraries were prepared by immunoSEQ multiplex PCR; TCRdb keeps only in-frame clonotypes and omits some of them. Of about 180,000 clones detected, around 85% appear once; the ten largest clones hold 5% to 6.5%. The specimen was peripheral blood, collected after recovery from COVID-19. This TCR was recovered from a human donor who had recovered from COVID-19. This chain links TRBV5-5 with TRBJ2-1, with 7 bases identical to TRBD1. CDR3 DNA: TGTGCCAGCAGCTCACAGGGGCCCACTTACAATGAGCAGTTCTTC. It is translated as CASSSQGPTYNEQFF.